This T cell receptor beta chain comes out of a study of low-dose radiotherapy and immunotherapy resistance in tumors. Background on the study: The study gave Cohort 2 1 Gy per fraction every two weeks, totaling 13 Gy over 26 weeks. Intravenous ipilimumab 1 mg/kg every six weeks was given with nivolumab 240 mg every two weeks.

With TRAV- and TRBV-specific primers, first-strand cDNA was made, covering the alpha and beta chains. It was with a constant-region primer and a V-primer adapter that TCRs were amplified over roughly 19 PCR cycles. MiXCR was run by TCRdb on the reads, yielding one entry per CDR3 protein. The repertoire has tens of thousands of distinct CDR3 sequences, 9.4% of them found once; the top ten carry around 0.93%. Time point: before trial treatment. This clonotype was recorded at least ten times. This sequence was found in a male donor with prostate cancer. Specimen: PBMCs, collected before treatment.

CDR3 in amino acids: CASSEITAAFF. CDR3 nucleotide sequence: TGTGCCAGCAGTGAAATAACCGCCGCTTTCTTT. The chain combines TRBV6-1 with TRBJ1-1; D not certain. Germline V gene data show CDR1 as MNHNS and CDR2 as SASEGT. The length of the CDR3 is 11 residues. V was shortened by 2 bases and J by 11 bases, with 9 bases between the two germline ends.